This T cell receptor (beta chain) was identified during a study of blood T cell repertoires in COVID-19 (dated by TCRdb to the early 2020s). Study-wide context: Collaborator samples came from the United States, Italy and Spain and covered acute and convalescent phases of COVID-19. The material from the prospective study consisted of cDNA or gDNA derived from T cells, B-cell-depleted T cells, or PBMCs. The repertoires were made available in a free public database intended to serve as a resource for research on the immune response to SARS-CoV-2. Where HLA class I and class II types were available, the types were taken from metadata supplied by the sample provider, not from assay-based typing. Deeply sampled blood TCRbeta repertoires from subjects exposed to, actively infected with, or recovered from COVID-19 were included in the dataset. Sample metadata almost always included a de-identified subject ID, COVID-19 status, age in years and sex. Samples were obtained from the ongoing ImmuneRACE study (first 160 participants) and from 950 to 1,500 subjects provided by 6 global collaborators.

A remark on this clone: There is no known antigen for this receptor. No base quality information exists; no much larger clone differs at one position.

Samples from volunteer blood donors who had recovered from COVID-19 were contributed by a second Seattle source. Collaborating institutions collected whole blood in K2EDTA tubes following their own protocols. For TCRbeta analysis, collaborators shipped samples in one of three forms: frozen whole blood, isolated PBMCs, or DNA extracted from either of those sample types. Overall study outcomes, separate from this receptor: The amount of clinical and demographic metadata varied by source and participant and was provided uncurated.

TCRbeta CDR3 regions were amplified from genomic DNA using the immunoSEQ Assay, a bias-controlled multiplex PCR. Per the original workflow: The number of nucleated cells in each sample was estimated from the amplification of reference gene primers within the assay. To quantify the absolute abundance of each unique TCRbeta CDR3 rearrangement, sequence reads were collapsed and filtered. For each sample, productive Simpson clonality was calculated by taking the square root of Simpson's diversity index across productive rearrangements. The source is immuneACCESS, and TCRdb retained only in-frame sequences with V and J called. Part of the clones is not carried over; for the studies checked, unresolved V genes explain less than half of this, and the remainder is unexplained. D and trimming come from the DNA, and the V and J calls and clone size come from that table. In this sample the table shows 200,000 to 300,000 clones, around 83% of which occur a single time. Approximately 1.8% of the sample goes to the ten largest clones.

Trimming accounts for 6 bases at V and 0 bases at J, while the number of junction bases matched to no gene is 12. The CDR3 numbers 20 residues from cysteine through phenylalanine. The DNA shown is the 60-base CDR3, in frame from base 1. From a lookup of the germline V gene, CDR1 and CDR2 are ENHRY and SYGVKD. Material: peripheral blood. The rearrangement joined TRBV10-3 to TRBJ2-1, with 15 junctional bases fitting TRBD2. The clonotype was recovered from a young man who had recovered from COVID-19. CDR3 protein: CAIRKTGGLAGGHSYNEQFF. DNA sequence: TGTGCCATCAGGAAGACTGGGGGACTAGCGGGGGGCCACTCCTACAATGAGCAGTTCTTC.